The TCR beta chain under discussion was sequenced for a study of T cell responses to AZD1222 COVID-19 vaccine. The CDR3 is made up of 17 amino acids. Germline lookup yields CDR1 ENHRY and CDR2 SYGVKD. The J segment lost 3 bases and the V segment lost 4 bases, leaving 11 bases of the junction unmatched. The data were produced by immunoSEQ multiplex PCR, yet TCRdb's version contains in-frame clones alone and is incomplete. The sample contains about 140,000 clones, 92% of which appear only once. Note on this clone: The antigen is undetermined.

Broader study findings: Nearly half of spike-specific TCRs reportedly target variant regions that are unmutated in the B.1.351 and B.1.1.7 variants. Most donors were white British and more were female, and clonal diversity was possibly underestimated.

Researchers grouped second doses given at about 4 or about 12 weeks into one pool. The clonotype comes from an adult who received the AZD1222 COVID-19 vaccine. V usage is TRBV10-3 and J usage is TRBJ2-3; 9 bases line up with TRBD1. The sample in question was peripheral blood, obtained 28 days after the second AZD1222 dose. The CDR3 region has the DNA TGTGCCATCAGTGGTCGGGACAGGGAAGGCCTTACAGATACGCAGTATTTT. Amino acid sequence: CAISGRDREGLTDTQYF.